This entry concerns a single TCR beta chain. Its antigen is undetermined. Following extraction, RNA underwent reverse transcription to cDNA, which served as the sequencing template. Here immunoSEQ multiplex PCR was the method, and the copy in TCRdb shows in-frame clones only, minus some. The profile covers under 300,000 clones, with 67% appearing a single time and about 1.3% taken by the ten largest. The data derive from a study of CD8+ T cells in alopecia areata. The study's findings and limits: Normal scalp had lower clonality than lesional scalp, with alopecia totalis/universalis lesions showing this most strongly.

The CDR3 has 15 residues. Trimming pared 5 bases from V and 6 bases from J, leaving 19 bases between. Per germline, CDR1 SGHTA and CDR2 FQGNSA. The sequenced sample was CD4+ T cells sorted from blood, obtained at week 0. This TCR derives from a human donor with alopecia areata. The V call is TRBV7-2, the J call TRBJ2-5; possible D gene TRBD2, 5 bases. The CDR3 here is CASSLGSASGKTQYF. Here the CDR3 DNA reads TGTGCCAGCAGCCTAGGTAGCGCCTCGGGGAAGACCCAGTACTTC.